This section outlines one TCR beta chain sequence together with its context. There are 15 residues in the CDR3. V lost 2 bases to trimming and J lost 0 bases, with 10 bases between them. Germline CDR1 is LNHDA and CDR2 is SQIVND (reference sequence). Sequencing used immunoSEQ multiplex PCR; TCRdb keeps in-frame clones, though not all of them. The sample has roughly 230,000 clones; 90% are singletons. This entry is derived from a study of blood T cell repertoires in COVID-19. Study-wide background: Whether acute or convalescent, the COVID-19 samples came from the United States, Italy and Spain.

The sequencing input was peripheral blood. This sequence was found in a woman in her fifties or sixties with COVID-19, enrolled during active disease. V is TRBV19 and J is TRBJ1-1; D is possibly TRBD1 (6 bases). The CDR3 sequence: CASSITGQLNTEAFF. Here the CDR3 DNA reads TGTGCCAGTAGTATAACCGGACAGTTGAACACTGAAGCTTTCTTT.